This TCR beta chain was recovered during a study of graft-versus-host responses after intestinal transplantation. Looking at the study overall: In this cohort, recipients had multivisceral, liver-intestinal, or isolated intestinal transplants. All of the recipients had induction that used anti-thymocyte globulin, then tacrolimus and steroids for approximately 3 years. Study conclusions and caveats: Early post-transplant falls in HvG clones accompanied the peak levels of circulating GvH clones. Some GvH clones appeared in ileal mucosa or blood before recipient bone marrow.

This table comes from immunoSEQ multiplex PCR, and its TCRdb copy is limited to in-frame clones, with some not included. The table has under 150,000 clones, 75% to 95% seen once; the top ten hold about 0.18%. This clone was detected only once. Antigen unknown. The V gene end was trimmed by 2 bases and the J gene end by 1 base; junction bases not matched to a gene: 2. The CDR3 contains 14 residues. CDR1 and CDR2 from the germline V gene are SGHRS and YFSETQ. The material was unstimulated CD4+ T cells sorted from spleen or lymph node cells, obtained before intestinal transplant. The sequence came from a human donor who received an intestinal transplant. The chain has TRBV5-1 and TRBJ1-1; TRBD1 matches at 7 bases. CDR3 in amino acids: CASSLQGTNTEAFF. The CDR3 region has the DNA TGCGCCAGCAGCTTACAGGGGACGAACACTGAAGCTTTCTTT.